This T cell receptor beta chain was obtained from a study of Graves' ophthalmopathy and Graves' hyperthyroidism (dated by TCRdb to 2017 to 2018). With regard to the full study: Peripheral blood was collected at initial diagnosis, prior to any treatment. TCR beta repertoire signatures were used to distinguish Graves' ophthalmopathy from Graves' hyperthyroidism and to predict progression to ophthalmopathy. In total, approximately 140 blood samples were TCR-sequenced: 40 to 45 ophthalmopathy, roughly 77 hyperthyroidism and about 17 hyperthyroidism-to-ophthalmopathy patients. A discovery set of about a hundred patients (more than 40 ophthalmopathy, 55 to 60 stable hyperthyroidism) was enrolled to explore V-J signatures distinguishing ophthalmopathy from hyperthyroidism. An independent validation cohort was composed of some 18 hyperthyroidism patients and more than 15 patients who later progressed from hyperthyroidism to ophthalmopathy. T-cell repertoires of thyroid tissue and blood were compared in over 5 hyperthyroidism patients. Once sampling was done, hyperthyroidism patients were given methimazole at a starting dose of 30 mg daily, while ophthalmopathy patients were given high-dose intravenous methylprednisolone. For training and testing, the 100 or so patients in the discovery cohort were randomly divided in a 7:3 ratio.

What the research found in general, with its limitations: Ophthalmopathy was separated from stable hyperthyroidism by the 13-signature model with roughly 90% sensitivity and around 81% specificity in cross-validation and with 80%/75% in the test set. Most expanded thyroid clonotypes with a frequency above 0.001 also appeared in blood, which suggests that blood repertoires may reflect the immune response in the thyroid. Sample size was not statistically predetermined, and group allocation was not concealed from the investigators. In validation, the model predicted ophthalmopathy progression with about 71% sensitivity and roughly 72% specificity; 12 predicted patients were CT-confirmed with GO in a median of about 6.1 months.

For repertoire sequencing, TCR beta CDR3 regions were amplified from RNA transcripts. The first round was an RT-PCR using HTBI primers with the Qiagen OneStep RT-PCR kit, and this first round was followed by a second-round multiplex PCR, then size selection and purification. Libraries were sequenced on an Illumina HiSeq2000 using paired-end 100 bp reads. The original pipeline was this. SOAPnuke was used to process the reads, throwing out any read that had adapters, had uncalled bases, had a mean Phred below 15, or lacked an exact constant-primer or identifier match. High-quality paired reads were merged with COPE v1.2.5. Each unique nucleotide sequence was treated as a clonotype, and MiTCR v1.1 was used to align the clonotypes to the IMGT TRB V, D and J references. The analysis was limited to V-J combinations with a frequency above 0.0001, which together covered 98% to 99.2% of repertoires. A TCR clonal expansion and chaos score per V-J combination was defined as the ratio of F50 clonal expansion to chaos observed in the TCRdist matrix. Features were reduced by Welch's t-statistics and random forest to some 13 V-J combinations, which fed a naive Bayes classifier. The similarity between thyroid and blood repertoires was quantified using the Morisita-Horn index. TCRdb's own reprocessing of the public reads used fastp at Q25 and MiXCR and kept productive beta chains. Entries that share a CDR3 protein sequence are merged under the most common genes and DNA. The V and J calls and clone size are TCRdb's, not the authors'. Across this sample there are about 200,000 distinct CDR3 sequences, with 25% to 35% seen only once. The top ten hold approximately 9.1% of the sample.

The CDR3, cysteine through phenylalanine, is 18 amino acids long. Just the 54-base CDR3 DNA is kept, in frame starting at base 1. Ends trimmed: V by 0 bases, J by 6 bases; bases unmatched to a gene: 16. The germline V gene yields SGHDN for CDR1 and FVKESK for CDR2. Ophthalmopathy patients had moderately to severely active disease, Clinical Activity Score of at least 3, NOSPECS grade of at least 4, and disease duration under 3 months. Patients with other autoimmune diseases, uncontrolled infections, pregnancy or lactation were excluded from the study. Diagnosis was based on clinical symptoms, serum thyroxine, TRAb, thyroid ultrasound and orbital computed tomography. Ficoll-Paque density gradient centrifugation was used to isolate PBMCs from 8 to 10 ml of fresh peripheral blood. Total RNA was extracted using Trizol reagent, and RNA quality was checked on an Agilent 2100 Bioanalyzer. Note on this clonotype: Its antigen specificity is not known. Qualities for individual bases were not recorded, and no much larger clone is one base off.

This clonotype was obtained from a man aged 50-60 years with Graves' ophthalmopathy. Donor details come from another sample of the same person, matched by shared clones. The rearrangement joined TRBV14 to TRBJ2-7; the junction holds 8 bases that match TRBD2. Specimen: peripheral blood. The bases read TGTGCCAGCAGCCAAGATAGTTGGACGGGAGGGCCAACAGGCGAGCAGTACTTC. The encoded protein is CASSQDSWTGGPTGEQYF.